The TCR beta chain under discussion was sequenced for a study of blood T cell repertoires in COVID-19. Background on the study: Samples came from the United States, Italy and Spain, spanning acute and convalescent COVID-19. From T cells, B-cell-depleted T cells, or PBMCs came the material, which was cDNA or gDNA.

The CDR3 consists of 16 residues. Germline CDR1 MGHRA, CDR2 YSYEKL. With 3 bases removed from V and 1 base from J, the gap between germline ends came to 12 bases. In the authors' methods: Quantification of nucleated cells was approximated via reference gene primer amplification. Produced via immunoSEQ multiplex PCR; TCRdb's table is partial and in-frame only. V and J calls plus clone size are reproduced from that table; the DNA served to infer D and trimming. The sample gives around 220,000 clones, 86% of which show up once; about 2.2% is in the top ten. The origin of this receptor is a woman in her 50s with acute or convalescent COVID-19. The V and J genes are TRBV4-1 and TRBJ1-4; D is uncertain. The specimen sequenced was peripheral blood. The CDR3 DNA sequence: TGCGCCAGCAGCCACCAGTTTTCTGGAACTAATGAAAAACTGTTTTTT. Its protein product is CASSHQFSGTNEKLFF.